The rows below give T cell receptor beta chains drawn from one sample of a study of T cells in Graves' hyperthyroidism and ophthalmopathy. One entry per CDR3 protein results from TCRdb running MiXCR on the multiplex PCR reads. The sample lists approximately 530,000 distinct CDR3 sequences, about 20% seen once, with 45% to 50% in the top ten. The sequenced sample consisted of blood. The receptors were gathered from a man aged 35-49 years with Graves' ophthalmopathy. CDR3s include the opening cysteine and the closing phenylalanine or tryptophan. A D gene is named only where the DNA matches it firmly. Only part of the rows carry a size: once, few, many, or a class if the clone is expanded.

.,TRBJ2-1,TRBV20-1,.,TGCAGTGCTAGACTAGTAAATGAGCAGTTCTTC,CSARLVNEQFF
.,TRBJ2-7,TRBV10-2,TRBD2,TGCGCCAGCAGGACTAGCGGGGCTTACGAGCAGTACTTC,CASRTSGAYEQYF
few,TRBJ2-3,TRBV6-1,.,TGTGCCAGCAAGAGGGCAACTAGCACAGATACGCAGTATTTT,CASKRATSTDTQYF
many,TRBJ2-7,TRBV10-3,.,TGTGCCTCCGCCCGGGACCCCCAGGACGAGCAGTACTTC,CASARDPQDEQYF
.,TRBJ2-3,TRBV27,.,TGTGCCAGCAGTTTCTACGACACAGATACGCAGTATTTT,CASSFYDTDTQYF
many,TRBJ1-1,TRBV30,.,TGTGCCTGGCTTGGATCGGTGGGACTTAGGGCTTTCTTT,CAWLGSVGLRAFF
few,TRBJ2-1,TRBV7-9,TRBD2,TGTGCCAGCAGCTCAAGCGGGGGGGCTTTATGGGAGCAGTTCTTC,CASSSSGGALWEQFF
.,TRBJ2-4,TRBV28,.,TGTGCCACGAACCGACCAGCCAAAAACATTCAGTACTTC,CATNRPAKNIQYF
.,TRBJ1-5,TRBV6-2/TRBV6-3,.,TGTGCCAGCAGTTACTCGGCGGATAGCAATCAGCCCCAGCATTTT,CASSYSADSNQPQHF
many,TRBJ2-1,TRBV11-1,.,TGTGCCAGCAGCTTTCGTTCTGGGTACGATGAGCAGTTCTTC,CASSFRSGYDEQFF
.,TRBJ2-3,TRBV19,TRBD2,TGTGCCAGTAGTATTAGACTAGCAGGTCACACAGATACGCAGTATTTT,CASSIRLAGHTDTQYF
few,TRBJ2-7,TRBV6-1,TRBD2,TGTGCCGGCCAGCGGGGCTCCTACGAGCAGTACTTC,CAGQRGSYEQYF
.,TRBJ2-1,TRBV6-2/TRBV6-3,.,TGTGCCAGCAGTCCCCAGGGGGAGGTGGGTGAGCAGTTCTTC,CASSPQGEVGEQFF
.,TRBJ2-6,TRBV5-1,.,TGCGCCAGCAGGGCAGGGAATTTAGCTGGGGCCAACGTCCTGACTTTC,CASRAGNLAGANVLTF
many,TRBJ1-1,TRBV5-1,TRBD1,TGCGCCAGCAGCGCAATGGGACAGCTTATGAACACTGAAGCTTTCTTT,CASSAMGQLMNTEAFF